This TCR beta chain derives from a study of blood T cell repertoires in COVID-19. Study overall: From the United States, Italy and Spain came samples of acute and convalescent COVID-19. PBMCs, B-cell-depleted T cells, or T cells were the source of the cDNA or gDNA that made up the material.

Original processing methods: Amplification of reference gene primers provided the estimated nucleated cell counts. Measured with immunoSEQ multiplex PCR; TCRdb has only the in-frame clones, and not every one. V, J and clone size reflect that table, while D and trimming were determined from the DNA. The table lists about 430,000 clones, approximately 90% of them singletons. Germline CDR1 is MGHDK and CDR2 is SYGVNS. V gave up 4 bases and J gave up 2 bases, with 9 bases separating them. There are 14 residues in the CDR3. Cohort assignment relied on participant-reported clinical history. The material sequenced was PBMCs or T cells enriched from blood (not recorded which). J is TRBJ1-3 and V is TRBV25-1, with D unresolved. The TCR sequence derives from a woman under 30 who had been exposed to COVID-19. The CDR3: CASSAGNAGNTIYF. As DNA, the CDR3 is TGTGCCAGCAGTGCGGGGAATGCTGGAAACACCATATATTTT.